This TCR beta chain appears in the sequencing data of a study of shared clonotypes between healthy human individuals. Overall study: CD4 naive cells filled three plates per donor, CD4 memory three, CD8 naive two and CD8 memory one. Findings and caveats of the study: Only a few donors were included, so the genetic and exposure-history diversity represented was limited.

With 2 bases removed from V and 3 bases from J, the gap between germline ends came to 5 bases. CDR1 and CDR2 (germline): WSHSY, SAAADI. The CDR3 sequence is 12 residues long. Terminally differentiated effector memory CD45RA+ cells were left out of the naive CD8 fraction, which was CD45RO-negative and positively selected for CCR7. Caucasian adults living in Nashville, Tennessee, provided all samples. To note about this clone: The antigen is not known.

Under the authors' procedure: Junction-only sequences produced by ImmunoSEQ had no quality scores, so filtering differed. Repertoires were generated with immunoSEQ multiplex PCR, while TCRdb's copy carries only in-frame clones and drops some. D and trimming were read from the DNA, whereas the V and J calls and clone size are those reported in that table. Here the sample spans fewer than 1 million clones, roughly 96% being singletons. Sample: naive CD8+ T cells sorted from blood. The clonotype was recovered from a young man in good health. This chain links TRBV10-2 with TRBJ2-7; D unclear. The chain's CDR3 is CASSERDYEQYF. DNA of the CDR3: TGCGCCAGCAGTGAGAGGGACTACGAGCAGTACTTC.